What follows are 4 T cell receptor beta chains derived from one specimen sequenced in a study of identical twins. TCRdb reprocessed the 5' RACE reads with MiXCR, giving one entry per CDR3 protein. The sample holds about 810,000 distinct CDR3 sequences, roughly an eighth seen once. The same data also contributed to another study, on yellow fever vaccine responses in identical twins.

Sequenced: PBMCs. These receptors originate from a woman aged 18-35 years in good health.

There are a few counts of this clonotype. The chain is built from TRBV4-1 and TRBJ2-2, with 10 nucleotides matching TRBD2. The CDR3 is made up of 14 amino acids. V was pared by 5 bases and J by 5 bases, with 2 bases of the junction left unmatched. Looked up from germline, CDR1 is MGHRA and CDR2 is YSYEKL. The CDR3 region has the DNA TGCGCCAGCAGCACTAGCGGGGAGACCGGGGAGCTGTTTTTT. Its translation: CASSTSGETGELFF.

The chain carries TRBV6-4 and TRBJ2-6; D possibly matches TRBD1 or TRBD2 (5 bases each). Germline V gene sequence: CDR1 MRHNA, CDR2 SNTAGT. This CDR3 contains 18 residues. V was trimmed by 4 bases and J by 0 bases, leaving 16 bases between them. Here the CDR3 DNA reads TGTGCCAGCAGTGCCTCCGGGACGGTTGTCTCTGGGGCCAACGTCCTGACTTTC. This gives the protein CASSASGTVVSGANVLTF.

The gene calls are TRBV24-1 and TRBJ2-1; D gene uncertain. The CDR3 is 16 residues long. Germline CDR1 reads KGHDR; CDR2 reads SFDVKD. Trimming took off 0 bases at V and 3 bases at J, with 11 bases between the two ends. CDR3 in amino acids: CATSDLRQAGYNEQFF. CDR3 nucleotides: TGTGCCACCAGTGATTTGCGGCAGGCAGGCTACAATGAGCAGTTCTTC.

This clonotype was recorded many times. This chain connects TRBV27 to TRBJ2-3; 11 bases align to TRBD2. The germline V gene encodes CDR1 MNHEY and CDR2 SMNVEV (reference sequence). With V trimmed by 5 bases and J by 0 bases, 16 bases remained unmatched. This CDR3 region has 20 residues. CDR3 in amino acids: CASSRRPGTSGPRSTDTQYF. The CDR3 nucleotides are TGTGCCAGCAGTCGCCGCCCTGGGACTAGCGGTCCACGAAGCACAGATACGCAGTATTTT.